Listed below are T cell receptor beta chains from one sample, sequenced in a study of T cell responses to AZD1222 COVID-19 vaccine. The table came from immunoSEQ multiplex PCR; TCRdb's copy has only in-frame clones and leaves some out. The profile shows fewer than 90,000 clones, almost 90% of them singletons. Sequencing was performed on peripheral blood, taken 28 days after the second AZD1222 dose. These receptors all come from an adult who received the AZD1222 COVID-19 vaccine. Both conserved end residues are part of each CDR3. D genes are given only for firm matches. Only some rows state a clone size, as once, few, many or a class for expanded clones.

v_gene	abundance	d_gene	j_gene	CDR3aa	CDR3nt
TRBV5-6	.	.	TRBJ1-3	CASSLVGSGNTIYF	TGTGCCAGCAGCTTGGTGGGGTCTGGAAACACCATATATTTT
TRBV10-1	.	TRBD1	TRBJ1-3	CASSEYRGSGGNTIYF	TGCGCCAGCAGTGAATACAGGGGATCCGGTGGAAACACCATATATTTT
TRBV4-3	.	.	TRBJ2-1	CASSQDLVGPYNEQFF	TGCGCCAGCAGCCAAGATCTCGTGGGCCCGTACAATGAGCAGTTCTTC
TRBV14	.	TRBD1	TRBJ2-7	CASSPGTGGIRQYF	TGTGCCAGCAGCCCCGGGACAGGGGGCATAAGGCAGTACTTC
TRBV27	.	TRBD2	TRBJ2-7	CASSPLAGMAYEQYF	TGTGCCAGCAGTCCGTTAGCGGGGATGGCGTACGAGCAGTACTTC
TRBV18	.	TRBD2	TRBJ2-7	CASSPPSGNYEQYF	TGTGCCAGCTCACCTCCTAGCGGGAATTACGAGCAGTACTTC
TRBV5-1	.	.	TRBJ2-3	CASKFGGSTDTQYF	TGCGCCAGCAAGTTCGGGGGAAGCACAGATACGCAGTATTTT
TRBV11-2	.	TRBD1	TRBJ1-2	CASSPGTGDRDGYTF	TGTGCCAGCAGCCCTGGGACAGGGGATCGTGATGGCTACACCTTC
TRBV5-1	.	.	TRBJ1-1	CASSLEEQRNTEAFF	TGCGCCAGCAGCTTGGAAGAACAGAGGAACACTGAAGCTTTCTTT
TRBV5-1	.	.	TRBJ1-1	CASSEGLNTEAFF	TGCGCCAGCAGCGAAGGGTTGAACACTGAAGCTTTCTTT
TRBV7-8	.	TRBD2	TRBJ2-1	CASSVTSGSYNEQFF	TGTGCCAGCAGCGTGACTAGCGGGAGCTACAATGAGCAGTTCTTC
TRBV2	.	.	TRBJ2-3	CASNRRIADTQYF	TGTGCCAGCAATCGGCGGATCGCAGATACGCAGTATTTT
TRBV30	.	.	TRBJ1-6	CAWSVDSPLHF	TGTGCCTGGAGTGTTGATTCACCCCTCCACTTT
TRBV24-1	.	TRBD2	TRBJ2-3	CATSAGGGTQYF	TGTGCCACCAGTGCGGGAGGGGGTACGCAGTATTTT
TRBV10-1	once	.	TRBJ1-5	CASSATSNQPQHF	TGCGCCAGCAGTGCGACGAGCAATCAGCCCCAGCATTTT
TRBV19	.	.	TRBJ1-1	CASRGIMPPGYTEAFF	TGTGCCAGTAGGGGCATCATGCCTCCAGGGTACACTGAAGCTTTCTTT
TRBV27	once	.	TRBJ1-5	CASGQNINQPQHF	TGTGCCAGCGGTCAGAACATCAATCAGCCCCAGCATTTT
TRBV5-1	.	.	TRBJ1-2	CASSKRQNNYGYTF	TGCGCCAGCAGCAAACGACAGAATAACTATGGCTACACCTTC
TRBV10-2	.	.	TRBJ1-1	CASSGAGSNTEAFF	TGCGCCAGCAGTGGAGCAGGATCGAACACTGAAGCTTTCTTT
TRBV15	.	TRBD1	TRBJ1-3	CATSRPDTGGSGNTIYF	TGTGCCACCAGCAGACCCGACACAGGGGGTTCTGGAAACACCATATATTTT
TRBV24-1	.	TRBD1	TRBJ2-1	CATSVGQSLYNEQFF	TGTGCCACCAGCGTGGGACAGAGCCTCTACAATGAGCAGTTCTTC
TRBV3-1/TRBV3-2	.	.	TRBJ1-3	CASSPGRGDTIYF	TGTGCCAGCAGCCCGGGCCGGGGGGACACCATATATTTT
TRBV11-3	.	TRBD2	TRBJ2-1	CASKAGPSYNEQFF	TGTGCCAGCAAAGCGGGACCATCCTACAATGAGCAGTTCTTC
TRBV11-2	.	.	TRBJ2-7	CASSLDRGRVDEQYF	TGTGCCAGCAGCTTAGATCGGGGCAGGGTAGACGAGCAGTACTTC
TRBV21-1	once	.	TRBJ1-6	CASKLSETESSYNSPLHF	TGTGCCAGCAAATTGTCCGAGACAGAGAGCTCCTATAATTCACCCCTCCACTTT
TRBV28	once	.	TRBJ2-3	CAAGADTQYF	TGTGCCGCCGGGGCAGATACGCAGTATTTT
TRBV6-4	few	.	TRBJ2-1	CASSAGEYNEQFF	TGTGCCAGCAGTGCGGGAGAGTACAATGAGCAGTTCTTC
TRBV21-1	.	.	TRBJ1-2	CASTPSFPRSNYGYTF	TGTGCCAGCACCCCATCTTTTCCGCGATCTAACTATGGCTACACCTTC
TRBV5-4	.	TRBD1	TRBJ1-1	CASSGGPQGVNTEAFF	TGTGCCAGCAGCGGCGGACCCCAGGGGGTTAACACTGAAGCTTTCTTT
TRBV5-1	.	.	TRBJ1-1	CASSSDEGSAFF	TGCGCCAGCAGCTCTGACGAGGGTTCAGCTTTCTTT
TRBV7-9	.	.	TRBJ2-5	CASSHPGPQETQYF	TGTGCCAGCAGCCACCCCGGCCCGCAAGAGACCCAGTACTTC
TRBV12-2	.	.	TRBJ1-5	CASRLDLDRGRQPQHF	TGTGCAAGTCGCTTAGACCTAGACAGGGGGCGTCAGCCCCAGCATTTT
TRBV24-1	.	.	TRBJ2-1	CATSDGVNEQFF	TGTGCCACCAGTGATGGGGTTAATGAGCAGTTCTTC